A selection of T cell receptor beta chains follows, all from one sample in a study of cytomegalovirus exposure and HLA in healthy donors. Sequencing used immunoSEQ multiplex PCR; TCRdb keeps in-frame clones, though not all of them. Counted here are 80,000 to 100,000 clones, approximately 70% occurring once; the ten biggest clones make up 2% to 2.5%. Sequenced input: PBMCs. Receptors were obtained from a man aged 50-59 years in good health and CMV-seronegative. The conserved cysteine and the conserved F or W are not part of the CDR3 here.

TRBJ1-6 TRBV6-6 ASSPGQGIVNSPLH
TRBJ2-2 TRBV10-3 ATMVGSNTGELF
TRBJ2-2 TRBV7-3 ASSLNEAGELF
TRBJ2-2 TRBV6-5 ASSYSVGGTGELF
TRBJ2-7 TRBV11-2 ASSPLPLASYEQY
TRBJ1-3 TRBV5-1 ASSPGAGGNTIY
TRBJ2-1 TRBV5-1 ASSLLSGVYEQF
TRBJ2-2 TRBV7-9 ASSLGEITGELF
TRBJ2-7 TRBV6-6 ASSPSGFSEQY
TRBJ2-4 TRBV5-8 ASSLPRGQNIQY
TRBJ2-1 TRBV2 ASRVGGPTQSGSRAFQNEQF
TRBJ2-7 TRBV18 ASSPAFAGGSYEQY
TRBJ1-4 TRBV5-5 ASRGGGKGEKLF
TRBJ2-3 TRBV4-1 ASSPGDTQY
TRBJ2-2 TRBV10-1 ASSEGTGAWGELF